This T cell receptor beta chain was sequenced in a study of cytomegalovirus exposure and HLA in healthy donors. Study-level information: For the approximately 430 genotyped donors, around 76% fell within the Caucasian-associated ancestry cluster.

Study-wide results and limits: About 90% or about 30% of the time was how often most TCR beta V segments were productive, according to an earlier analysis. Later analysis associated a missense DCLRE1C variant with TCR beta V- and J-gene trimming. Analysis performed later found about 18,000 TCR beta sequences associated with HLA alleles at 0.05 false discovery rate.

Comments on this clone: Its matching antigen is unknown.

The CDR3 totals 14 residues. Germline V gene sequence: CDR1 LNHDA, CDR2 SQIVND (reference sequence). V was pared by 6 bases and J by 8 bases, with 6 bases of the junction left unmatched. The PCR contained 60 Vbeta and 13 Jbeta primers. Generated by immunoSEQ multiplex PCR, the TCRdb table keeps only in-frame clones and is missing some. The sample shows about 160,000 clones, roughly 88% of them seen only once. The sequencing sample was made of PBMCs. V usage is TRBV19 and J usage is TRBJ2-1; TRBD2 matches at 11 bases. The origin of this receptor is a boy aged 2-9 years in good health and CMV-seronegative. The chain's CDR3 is CASSPLAGGYEQFF. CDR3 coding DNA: TGTGCCAGTAGCCCTCTAGCGGGAGGTTATGAGCAGTTCTTC.